These T cell receptor beta chains were read from a single sample in a study of T cells in Graves' hyperthyroidism and ophthalmopathy. MiXCR, run by TCRdb on the multiplex PCR reads, gives a single entry per CDR3 protein. The sample has around 300,000 distinct CDR3 sequences, 14% seen once; the top ten hold approximately 25%. Material for sequencing was blood. These receptors were obtained from a woman under 40 with Graves' hyperthyroidism. CDR3s leave out the opening cysteine and the closing phenylalanine or tryptophan. The listing skips clone size in some rows; elsewhere it reads once, few, many or a size class.

abundance | v_gene | CDR3aa
many | TRBV7-6 | ASSLGTSGLQREQY
many | TRBV12-3/TRBV12-4 | ASRGDRAHHEQY
few | TRBV7-9 | ASSPTDSSGYT
- | TRBV20-1 | SARDPGLAGVITVYEQY
- | TRBV19 | ASSIDRRGNDEQY
- | TRBV7-9 | ASSVGTGETDTQY
- | TRBV3-1 | ASWGLGTEAF
many | TRBV27 | ASRPGPGQALYGYT
- | TRBV29-1 | SVDLAGYDTQY
many | TRBV7-9 | AILSGSGTQY
many | TRBV28 | ASGYPPGSYEQY
few | TRBV28 | ASSFNGYT
many | TRBV20-1 | SATPLTSESSYNEQF
- | TRBV7-2 | ASSSQRVSSYNEQF
- | TRBV24-1 | ATTGGTGSGTGELF
few | TRBV6-1 | ASSPRDRGGLAASQETQY
few | TRBV3-1 | ASSQGGSLIRLQF
few | TRBV20-1 | SARPPRGPQETQF
- | TRBV20-1 | SAKKGRWAGGFRTDTQY
many | TRBV2 | ASSNRVVQPQH
few | TRBV27 | ASSLAGRFTDTQY
- | TRBV29-1 | SGWTEVRDTQY
once | TRBV7-9 | ASSEGQGKNNEQF
few | TRBV9 | ASSTGRQSYNEQF
- | TRBV10-2 | ASIGKRGSDTQY
many | TRBV6-1 | ASSYSGRTF
- | TRBV15 | ATSRDGDRPYGYT
many | TRBV7-3 | ASSLFGDEQF
many | TRBV10-3 | AISAEAGVMNEQF
- | TRBV18 | ASSVGANNEQF
many | TRBV7-6 | ASSSLAGGGGGFNEQF
- | TRBV14 | ASSQDRRWGVSYEQY
many | TRBV7-8 | ASSPLGGTGASPLH
many | TRBV12-3/TRBV12-4 | ASSLQGGYYGYT
many | TRBV29-1 | SVGQFTDTQY
- | TRBV10-2 | ASRDIRDSNEKLF
many | TRBV7-9 | ASSRDRVNTEAF
- | TRBV5-5 | ASSLVGRETQY
many | TRBV12-3/TRBV12-4 | ASSLLEDQPQH
many | TRBV28 | ASSFGGQISSYEQY
few | TRBV6-1 | ASSGPGGSQPQH
many | TRBV27 | ASSSSIHLFSTDTQY
- | TRBV19 | ASSLDGTGLNEQF
many | TRBV2 | ASGISGDTQY
few | TRBV29-1 | SVNRDRGDYGYT
- | TRBV20-1 | SATSQETQY
few | TRBV30 | AWSVSGGTSGNTIY
- | TRBV12-3/TRBV12-4 | ASSLQPADTQY
- | TRBV7-9 | ASSPPGQGLYEQY
- | TRBV20-1 | SAETSGSLWY
many | TRBV20-1 | SAPIAGGHSYEQY
many | TRBV28 | ASSGTGVGTQY
- | TRBV4-3 | ASSQELGGMNTGELF
many | TRBV28 | ASTWGGHSNQPQH
few | TRBV29-1 | SVLRDTQY
- | TRBV27 | ASSPAWGYEQY
- | TRBV30 | AWSSGLDPRDEQF
many | TRBV5-1 | ASSMGLQSAEETQY
- | TRBV3-1 | ASSRQQGSGEKLF